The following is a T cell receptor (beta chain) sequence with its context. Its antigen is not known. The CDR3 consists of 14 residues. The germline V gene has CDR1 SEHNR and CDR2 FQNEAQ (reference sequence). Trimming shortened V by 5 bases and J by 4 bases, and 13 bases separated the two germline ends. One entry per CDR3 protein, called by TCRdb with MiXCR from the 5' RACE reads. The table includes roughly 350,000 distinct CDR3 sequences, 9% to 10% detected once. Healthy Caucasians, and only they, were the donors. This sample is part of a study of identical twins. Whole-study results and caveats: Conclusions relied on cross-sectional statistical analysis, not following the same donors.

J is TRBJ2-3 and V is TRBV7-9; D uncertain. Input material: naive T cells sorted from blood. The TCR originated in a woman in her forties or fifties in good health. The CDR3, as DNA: TGTGCCAGCAGCCTGAAGGAGAACCCAGATACGCAGTATTTT. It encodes CASSLKENPDTQYF.